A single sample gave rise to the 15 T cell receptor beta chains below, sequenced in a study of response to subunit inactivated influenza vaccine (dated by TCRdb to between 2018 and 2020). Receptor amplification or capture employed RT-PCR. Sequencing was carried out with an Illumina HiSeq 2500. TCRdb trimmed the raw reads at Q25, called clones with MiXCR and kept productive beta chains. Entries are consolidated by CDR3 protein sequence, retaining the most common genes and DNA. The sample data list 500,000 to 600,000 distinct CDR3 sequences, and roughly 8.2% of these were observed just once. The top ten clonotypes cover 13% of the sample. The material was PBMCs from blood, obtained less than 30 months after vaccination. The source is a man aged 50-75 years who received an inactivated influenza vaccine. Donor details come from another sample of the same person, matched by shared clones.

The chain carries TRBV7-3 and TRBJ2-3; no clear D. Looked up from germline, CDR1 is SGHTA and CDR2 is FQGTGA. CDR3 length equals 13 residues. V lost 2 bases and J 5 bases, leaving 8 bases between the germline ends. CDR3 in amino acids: CASSLLPGDTQYF. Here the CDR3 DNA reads TGTGCCAGCAGCTTACTCCCGGGAGATACGCAGTATTTT.

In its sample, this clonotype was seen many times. CDR3 nucleotides: TGCAGCGTTACATTGGGGGTCTGGGACGAGCAGTACTTC. This translates into CSVTLGVWDEQYF. The V and J genes are TRBV29-1 and TRBJ2-7, with D perhaps matching TRBD1 or TRBD2 (5 bases each). The CDR3 spans 13 residues. V lost 5 bases, J lost 5 bases, and 16 bases lay in between. Looked up from germline, CDR1 is SQVTM and CDR2 is ANQGSEA.

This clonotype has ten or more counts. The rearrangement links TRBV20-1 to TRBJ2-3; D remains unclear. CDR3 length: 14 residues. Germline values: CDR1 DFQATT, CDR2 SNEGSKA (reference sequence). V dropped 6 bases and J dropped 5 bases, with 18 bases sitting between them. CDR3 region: CSADPRAGLDTQYF. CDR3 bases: TGCAGTGCGGATCCCCGGGCCGGGCTAGATACGCAGTATTTT.

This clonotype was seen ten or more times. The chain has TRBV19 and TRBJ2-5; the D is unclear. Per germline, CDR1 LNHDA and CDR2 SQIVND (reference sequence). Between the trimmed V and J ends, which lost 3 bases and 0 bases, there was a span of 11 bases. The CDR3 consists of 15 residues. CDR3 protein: CASSIRPNYQETQYF. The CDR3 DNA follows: TGTGCCAGTAGTATTCGGCCGAATTACCAAGAGACCCAGTACTTC.

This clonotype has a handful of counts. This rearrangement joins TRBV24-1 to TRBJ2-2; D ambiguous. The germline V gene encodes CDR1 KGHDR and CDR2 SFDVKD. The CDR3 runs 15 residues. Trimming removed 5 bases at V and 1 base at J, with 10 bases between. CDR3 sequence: CATSGEYRNTGELFF. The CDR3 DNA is TGTGCCACCAGTGGCGAGTATAGGAACACCGGGGAGCTGTTTTTT.

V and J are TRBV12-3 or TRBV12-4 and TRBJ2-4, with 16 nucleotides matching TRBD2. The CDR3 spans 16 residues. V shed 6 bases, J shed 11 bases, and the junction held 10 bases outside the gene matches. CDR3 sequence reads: CASSPGTSGGAFVQYF. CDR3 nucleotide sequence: TGTGCCAGCAGCCCCGGGACTAGCGGGGGGGCCTTCGTTCAGTACTTC.

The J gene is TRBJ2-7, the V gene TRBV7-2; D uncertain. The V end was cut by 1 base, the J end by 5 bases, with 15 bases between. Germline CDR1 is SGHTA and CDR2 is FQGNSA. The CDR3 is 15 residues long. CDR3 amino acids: CASSLVVGQVNEQYF. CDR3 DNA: TGTGCCAGCAGCTTAGTTGTAGGCCAGGTCAACGAGCAGTACTTC.

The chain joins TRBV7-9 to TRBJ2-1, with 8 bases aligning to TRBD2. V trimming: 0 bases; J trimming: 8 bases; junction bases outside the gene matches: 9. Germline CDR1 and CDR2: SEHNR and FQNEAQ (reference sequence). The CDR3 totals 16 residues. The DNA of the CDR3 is TGTGCCAGCAGCTTAGCGCAAGGACTAGCCTTCCATGAGCAGTTCTTC. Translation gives CASSLAQGLAFHEQFF.

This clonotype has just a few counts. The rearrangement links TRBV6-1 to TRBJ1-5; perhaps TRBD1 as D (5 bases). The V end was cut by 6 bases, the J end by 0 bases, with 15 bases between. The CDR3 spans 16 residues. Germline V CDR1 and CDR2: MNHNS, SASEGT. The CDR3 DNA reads TGTGCCAGCAGCAAGATGAGACAGAGTAGCAATCAGCCCCAGCATTTT. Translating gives CASSKMRQSSNQPQHF.

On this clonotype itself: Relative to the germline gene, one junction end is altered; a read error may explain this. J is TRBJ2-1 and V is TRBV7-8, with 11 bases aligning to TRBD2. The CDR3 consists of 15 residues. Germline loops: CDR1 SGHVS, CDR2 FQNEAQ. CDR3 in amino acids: CASRFSGRAYHEQFF. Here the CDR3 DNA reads TGTGCCAGCAGATTTAGCGGGAGGGCCTACCATGAGCAGTTCTTC.

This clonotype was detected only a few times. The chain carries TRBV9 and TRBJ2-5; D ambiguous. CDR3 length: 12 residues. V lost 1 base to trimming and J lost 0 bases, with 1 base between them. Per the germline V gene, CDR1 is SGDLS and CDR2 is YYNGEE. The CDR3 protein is CASSVNQETQYF. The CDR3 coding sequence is TGTGCCAGCAGCGTAAACCAAGAGACCCAGTACTTC.

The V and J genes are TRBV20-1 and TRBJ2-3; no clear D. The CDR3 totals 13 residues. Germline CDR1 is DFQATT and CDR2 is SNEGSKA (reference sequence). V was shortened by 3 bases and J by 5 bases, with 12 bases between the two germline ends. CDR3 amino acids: CSARAPNGDTQYF. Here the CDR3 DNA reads TGCAGTGCTAGGGCCCCCAACGGAGATACGCAGTATTTT.

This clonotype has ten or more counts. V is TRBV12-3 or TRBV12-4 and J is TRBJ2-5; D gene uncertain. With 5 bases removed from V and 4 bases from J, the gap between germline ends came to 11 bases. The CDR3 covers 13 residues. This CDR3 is CASSLGHTETQYF. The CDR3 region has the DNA TGTGCCAGCAGTCTCGGCCACACAGAGACCCAGTACTTC.

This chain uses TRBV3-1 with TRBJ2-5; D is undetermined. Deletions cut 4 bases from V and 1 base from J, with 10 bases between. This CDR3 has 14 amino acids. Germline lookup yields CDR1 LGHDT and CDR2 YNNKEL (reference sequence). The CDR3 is CASSPTMSQETQYF. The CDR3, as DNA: TGTGCCAGCAGCCCCACAATGTCCCAAGAGACCCAGTACTTC.

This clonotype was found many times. As DNA, the CDR3 is TGTGCCAGCAGTTTATCGGGGACAGGAGCGGTTTCTGGAAACACCATATATTTT. It yields the protein CASSLSGTGAVSGNTIYF. J is TRBJ1-3 and V is TRBV28; 8 bases are shared with TRBD1. The V segment lost 1 base and the J segment 1 base; nucleotides outside the gene matches: 9. The CDR3 is made up of 18 amino acids. Germline values: CDR1 MDHEN, CDR2 SYDVKM.